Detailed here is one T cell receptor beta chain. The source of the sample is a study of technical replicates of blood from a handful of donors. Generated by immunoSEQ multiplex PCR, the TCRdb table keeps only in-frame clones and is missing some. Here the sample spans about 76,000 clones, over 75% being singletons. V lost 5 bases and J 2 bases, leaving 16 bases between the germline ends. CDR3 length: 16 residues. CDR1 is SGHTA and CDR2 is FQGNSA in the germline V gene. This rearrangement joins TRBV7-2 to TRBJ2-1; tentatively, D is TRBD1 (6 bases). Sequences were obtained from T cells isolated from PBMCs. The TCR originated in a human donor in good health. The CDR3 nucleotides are TGTGCCAGCAGCCTCGGTCGGGACATACCCTACAATGAGCAGTTCTTC. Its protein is CASSLGRDIPYNEQFF.